Described below is a single T cell receptor beta chain sequence and its context. Using immunoSEQ multiplex PCR, the repertoire was profiled, and TCRdb retains in-frame clones only, with some absent. Found here are a few hundred thousand clones, around 86% of them singletons; the top ten hold approximately 4%. These data belong to a study of blood T cell repertoires in COVID-19. The length of the CDR3 is 14 residues. CDR1 and CDR2 (germline): MRHNA, SNTAGT. Trimming cost V 8 bases and J 4 bases, with 17 bases left between them. Input material: PBMCs or T cells enriched from blood (not recorded which). This receptor was identified in a middle-aged woman with acute COVID-19. The V and J genes are TRBV6-4 and TRBJ1-1, with D possibly being TRBD1 (5 bases). The CDR3 spells CASAQRAGLTEAFF. The CDR3 bases are TGTGCCAGCGCCCAACGAGCGGGGCTCACTGAAGCTTTCTTT.